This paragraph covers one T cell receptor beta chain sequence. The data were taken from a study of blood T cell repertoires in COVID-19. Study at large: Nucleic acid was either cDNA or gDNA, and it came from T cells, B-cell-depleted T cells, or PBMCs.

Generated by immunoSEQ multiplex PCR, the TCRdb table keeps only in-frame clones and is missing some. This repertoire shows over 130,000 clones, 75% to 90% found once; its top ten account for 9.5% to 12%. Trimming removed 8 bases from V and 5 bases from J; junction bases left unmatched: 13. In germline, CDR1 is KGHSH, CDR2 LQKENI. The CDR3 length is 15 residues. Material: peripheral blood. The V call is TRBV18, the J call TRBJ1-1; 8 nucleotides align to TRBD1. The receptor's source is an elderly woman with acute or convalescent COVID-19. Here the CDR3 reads CASLLTGAEETEAFF. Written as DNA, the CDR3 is TGTGCCAGCCTATTGACAGGGGCCGAAGAAACTGAAGCTTTCTTT.